These T cell receptor beta chains were read from a single sample in a study of cytomegalovirus exposure and HLA in healthy donors. Using immunoSEQ multiplex PCR, the repertoire was profiled, and TCRdb retains in-frame clones only, with some absent. The record lists approximately 60,000 clones, of which the ten most abundant hold more than 5%. The sequencing input was PBMCs. Receptor source: a man younger than 40 in good health and CMV-seropositive. CDR3s include the opening cysteine and the closing phenylalanine or tryptophan. The D gene is left open where the match is weak.

v_call: TRBV11-2
d_call: TRBD2
j_call: TRBJ2-1
cdr3_nt: TGTGCCAGCAGCGGACTAGCGGGTAATAATGAGCAGTTCTTC
cdr3_aa: CASSGLAGNNEQFF

v_call: TRBV4-1
d_call: TRBD1
j_call: TRBJ2-1
cdr3_nt: TGCGCCAGCAGCCAGATGGGGACAGCCTACAATGAGCAGTTCTTC
cdr3_aa: CASSQMGTAYNEQFF

v_call: TRBV4-1
d_call: .
j_call: TRBJ2-7
cdr3_nt: TGCGCCAGCAGCCAAGATCGAACAGGGAGCTCCTACGAGCAGTACTTC
cdr3_aa: CASSQDRTGSSYEQYF

v_call: TRBV14
d_call: TRBD2
j_call: TRBJ2-3
cdr3_nt: TGTGCCAGCAGCTCCTGGACTAGCGGATACAAAGATACGCAGTATTTT
cdr3_aa: CASSSWTSGYKDTQYF

v_call: TRBV29-1
d_call: TRBD1
j_call: TRBJ1-1
cdr3_nt: TGCAGCGTTGAACAGGGGGCGAACACTGAAGCTTTCTTT
cdr3_aa: CSVEQGANTEAFF

v_call: TRBV5-8
d_call: .
j_call: TRBJ2-5
cdr3_nt: TGTGCCAGCAGCAGAGAAGAGACCCAGTACTTC
cdr3_aa: CASSREETQYF

v_call: TRBV4-1
d_call: TRBD1
j_call: TRBJ1-2
cdr3_nt: TGCGCCAGCAGCCCCTCGACAGGGGACGGTGGCTACACCTTC
cdr3_aa: CASSPSTGDGGYTF

v_call: TRBV29-1
d_call: .
j_call: TRBJ2-7
cdr3_nt: TGCAGCGTTGGGGGCTGGCCCGCCTACGAGCAGTACTTC
cdr3_aa: CSVGGWPAYEQYF

v_call: TRBV27
d_call: .
j_call: TRBJ2-7
cdr3_nt: TGTGCCAGCAGTTCCCCACCTAGCGAGCAGTACTTC
cdr3_aa: CASSSPPSEQYF

v_call: TRBV5-1
d_call: TRBD2
j_call: TRBJ2-2
cdr3_nt: TGCGCCAGCAGCTTGTCTAGCGGAGCCCCCGGGGAGCTGTTTTTT
cdr3_aa: CASSLSSGAPGELFF

v_call: TRBV29-1
d_call: .
j_call: TRBJ2-7
cdr3_nt: TGCAGCGTTGAAGATGAAGGACACTCCTACGAGCAGTACTTC
cdr3_aa: CSVEDEGHSYEQYF

v_call: TRBV7-8
d_call: .
j_call: TRBJ2-1
cdr3_nt: TGTGCCAGCAGCTTAGGGACTTCCGACAATGAGCAGTTCTTC
cdr3_aa: CASSLGTSDNEQFF

v_call: TRBV19
d_call: TRBD1
j_call: TRBJ2-2
cdr3_nt: TGTGCCAGTAGTATGGGACAGGGCGACACCGGGGAGCTGTTTTTT
cdr3_aa: CASSMGQGDTGELFF

v_call: TRBV6-5
d_call: TRBD1
j_call: TRBJ2-7
cdr3_nt: TGTGCCAGCAGTTGGGACAGGGGAGAGCAGTACTTC
cdr3_aa: CASSWDRGEQYF

v_call: TRBV30
d_call: .
j_call: TRBJ2-3
cdr3_nt: TGTGCCTTCGGCCGGGGGACTTTCGATACGCAGTATTTT
cdr3_aa: CAFGRGTFDTQYF

v_call: TRBV29-1
d_call: TRBD1
j_call: TRBJ1-1
cdr3_nt: TGCAGCGTTGAAGGGGGGTACGCGACAGGGGGGTCTGAAGCTTTCTTT
cdr3_aa: CSVEGGYATGGSEAFF